The sequence of this T cell receptor (beta chain) was determined in a study of CD8+ T cells in alopecia areata. For this clone: Additional DNA sequences in this sample encode the identical CDR3.

Indicated treatment: oral pan-JAK inhibitor, 5-10 mg twice daily. Collected material from alopecia areata patients comprised lesional scalp punch biopsies and peripheral blood. RNA extraction and reverse transcription yielded cDNA as sequencing template. Measured with immunoSEQ multiplex PCR; TCRdb has only the in-frame clones, and not every one. This table has about 280,000 clones, roughly 64% appearing once. The ends were cut back, 2 bases at V and 0 bases at J, with 4 bases in the middle. Germline values: CDR1 GTSNPN, CDR2 SVGIG (reference sequence). The CDR3 has 12 amino acids. The receptor was isolated from a human donor with alopecia areata. V usage is TRBV30 and J usage is TRBJ1-2; no definite D call. The starting material was CD4+ T cells sorted from blood, obtained at week 24, from a patient treated with tofacitinib. For the CDR3, the DNA is TGTGCCTGGAGTCGGGCTAACTATGGCTACACCTTC. This gives the protein CAWSRANYGYTF.